This T cell receptor beta chain derives from a study of cytomegalovirus exposure and HLA in healthy donors. In nominal health when sampled, donors likely had unrecorded immune exposures nonetheless. Details on this clone: No antigen is known for it.

The PCR ran on 60 Vbeta and 13 Jbeta primers. Using immunoSEQ multiplex PCR, the repertoire was profiled, and TCRdb retains in-frame clones only, with some absent. The sample holds about 31,000 clones. Notes on the study in general: Confirmation was obtained in vitro that a few CMV-associated chains are specific for CMV antigens.

Sequenced: PBMCs. This clonotype originated in a female donor in good health and CMV-seronegative.

CDR3 bases: TGCGCCAGCAGCCTCCGGGACAGAGCTTACGAGCAGTACTTC. This codes for CASSLRDRAYEQYF. V usage is TRBV4-3 and J usage is TRBJ2-7; TRBD1 matches 7 bases. Per germline, CDR1 LGHNA and CDR2 YSLEER. Trimming at V came to 4 bases and at J to 4 bases, leaving 7 bases not matched to a gene. The CDR3 totals 14 residues.